This TCR beta chain was documented in a study of blood T cell repertoires in COVID-19. The wider study: Acute-phase and convalescent COVID-19 samples originated in the United States, Italy and Spain.

Seattle participants joined during active infection and were tracked over time. The CDR3 is made up of 13 amino acids. V shed 6 bases and J shed 2 bases, with 10 bases lying between them. The germline V gene encodes CDR1 MDHEN and CDR2 SYDVKM. Here immunoSEQ multiplex PCR was the method, and the copy in TCRdb shows in-frame clones only, minus some. The repertoire holds approximately 180,000 clones, under 90% seen once, with over 15% in the top ten. Sequenced: peripheral blood. The rearrangement joins TRBV28 to TRBJ1-2; D not resolved. The sequence derives from a person aged 65-85 years with COVID-19, enrolled during active disease. The CDR3 region has the DNA TGTGCCAGCAGAAGCACAGAGAACTATGGCTACACCTTC. Translated: CASRSTENYGYTF.